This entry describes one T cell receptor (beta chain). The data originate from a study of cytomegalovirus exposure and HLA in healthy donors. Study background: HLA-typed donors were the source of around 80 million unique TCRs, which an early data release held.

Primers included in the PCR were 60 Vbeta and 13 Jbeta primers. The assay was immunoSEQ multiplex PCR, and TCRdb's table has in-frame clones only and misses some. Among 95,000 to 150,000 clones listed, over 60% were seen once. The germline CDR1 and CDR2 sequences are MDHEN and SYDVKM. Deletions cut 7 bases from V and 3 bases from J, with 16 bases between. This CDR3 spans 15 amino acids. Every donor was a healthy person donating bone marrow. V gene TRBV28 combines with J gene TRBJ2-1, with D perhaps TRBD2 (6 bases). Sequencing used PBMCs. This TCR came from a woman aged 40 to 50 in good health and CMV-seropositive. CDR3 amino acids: CASILIRGGYNEQFF. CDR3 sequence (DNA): TGTGCCAGCATCCTCATTAGGGGAGGCTACAATGAGCAGTTCTTC.